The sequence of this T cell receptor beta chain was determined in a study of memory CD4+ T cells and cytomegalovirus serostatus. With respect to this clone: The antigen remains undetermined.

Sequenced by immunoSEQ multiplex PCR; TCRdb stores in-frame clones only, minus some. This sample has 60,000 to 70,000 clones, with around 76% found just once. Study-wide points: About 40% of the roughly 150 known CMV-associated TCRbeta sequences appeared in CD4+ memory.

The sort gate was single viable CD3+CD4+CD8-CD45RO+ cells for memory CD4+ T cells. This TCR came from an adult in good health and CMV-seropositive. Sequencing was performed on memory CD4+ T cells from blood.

The CDR3 protein is CASSSTLATEQFF. CDR3 nucleotides: TGTGCCAGCAGTTCGACTCTAGCGACTGAGCAGTTCTTC. V is TRBV27 and J is TRBJ2-1, with D possibly being TRBD2 (6 bases). The CDR3 length is 13 residues. V dropped 4 bases and J dropped 9 bases, with 13 bases sitting between them. CDR1 and CDR2 (germline): MNHEY, SMNVEV (reference sequence).